This paragraph covers one T cell receptor (beta chain) sequence. The data originate from a study of PD-L1 blockade in urothelial cancer. Across the study: In terms of prior chemotherapy, patients had received 0 to 3 regimens.

V was clipped by 6 bases and J by 8 bases; unmatched bases: 10. The CDR3 runs to 14 residues. Germline assignment: CDR1 MDHEN and CDR2 SYDVKM. Time point reported: peripheral blood 6 weeks after treatment start. Using immunoSEQ multiplex PCR, the repertoire was profiled, and TCRdb retains in-frame clones only, with some absent. The sample includes 120,000 or so clones, 86% of them seen just once. The chain couples TRBV28 to TRBJ1-2; 9 bases map to TRBD1. This receptor was taken from a man over 45 with urothelial cancer. The specimen comprised PBMCs, sampled around atezolizumab (anti-PD-L1) treatment. The CDR3 DNA reads TGTGCCAGCAGCCGATCGGGACAGGGAAGCGGCTACACCTTC. This codes for CASSRSGQGSGYTF.